The present T cell receptor beta chain was sequenced within a study of T cell responses to AZD1222 COVID-19 vaccine. Study-level information: Both about-4-week and about-12-week second-dose recipients were combined.

The method was immunoSEQ multiplex PCR; TCRdb's version includes in-frame clones alone and lacks a portion of them. The sample includes more than 60,000 clones, roughly 84% of them seen just once. On this clone: Antigen unknown.

Study-wide results and limits: Possibly, clonal diversity was underestimated; donors were largely white British and included more females.

The TCR sequence derives from an adult in good health. Here the sequenced sample was peripheral blood, taken on day 0 of AZD1222 vaccination.

This CDR3 is CASSTPGPCNQPQHF. As DNA, the CDR3 is TGTGCCAGCAGCACCCCGGGACCCTGCAATCAGCCCCAGCATTTT. The chain is built from TRBV21-1 and TRBJ1-5. TRBV21-1 has pseudogene status. This CDR3 contains 15 residues.